Sequencing of this TCR beta chain was carried out in a study of cytomegalovirus exposure and HLA in healthy donors. Study-wide results and limits: In a later analysis, several top co-occurrence clusters appeared linked to parvovirus B19, influenza, CMV and Epstein-Barr virus. Many donors carried some public TCRs, although rarity characterized most TCR sequences.

For this clone: Its antigen remains unknown.

The study ran its PCR with 60 Vbeta and 13 Jbeta primers. Clones were sequenced by immunoSEQ multiplex PCR, and TCRdb holds only the in-frame ones, with some missing. The sample includes about 96,000 clones, roughly three fifths of them seen just once. The V and J ends lost 4 bases and 0 bases, in that order; junction bases with no gene match: 17. This CDR3 region has 21 residues. The germline CDR1 and CDR2 sequences are SGHDN and FVKESK. Sequencing was carried out using PBMCs. This TCR came from a man in his 60s in good health and CMV-seronegative. The J gene is TRBJ2-6, the V gene TRBV14; TRBD1 matches at 8 bases. CDR3 region: CASSPGQGAVELPSGANVLTF. The CDR3 DNA reads as TGTGCCAGCAGCCCCGGACAGGGAGCGGTAGAACTGCCCTCTGGGGCCAACGTCCTGACTTTC.